This T cell receptor (beta chain) was sequenced during a study of response to subunit inactivated influenza vaccine. From germline, CDR1 is SGHTA and CDR2 FQGNSA. The V end was cut by 2 bases, the J end by 2 bases, with 16 bases between. CDR3 length: 16 residues. Turning to this clonotype: The antigen is not known.

From the RT-PCR reads, TCRdb called clonotypes with MiXCR, one entry per CDR3 protein. The profile shows hundreds of thousands of distinct CDR3 sequences, around 8% of them singletons. Study conclusions and caveats: A suggestion made by the authors is that each seasonal influenza vaccination recruits few new T cells.

The sample consisted of PBMCs from blood, taken roughly 24 months after vaccination. The origin of this receptor is a man in his fifties or sixties who received an inactivated influenza vaccine. V and J are TRBV7-2 and TRBJ2-7; D is uncertain. This chain's CDR3 is CASSLIGARETYEQYF. The CDR3 nucleotides are TGTGCCAGCAGCTTAATTGGTGCCCGAGAGACCTACGAGCAGTACTTC. The full variable domain, its missing parts supplied by reference TRBV7-2 and TRBJ2-7, is GAGVSQSPSNKVTEKGKDVELRCDPISGHTALYWYRQSLGQGLEFLIYFQGNSAPDKSGLPSDRFSAERTGGSVSTLTIQRTQQEDSAVYLCASSLIGARETYEQYFGPGTRLTVT.